This T cell receptor (beta chain) was observed in a study of blood T cells in healthy people across ages. A J-beta primer mix and a sample-barcoded 5' primer were used in a second PCR of roughly 7 to 12 cycles. MiXCR, applied by TCRdb to the 5' RACE reads, yields one record per CDR3 protein. This sample carries over 550,000 distinct CDR3 sequences, about 30% of them seen once, and the ten largest clones take around 16%. Deletions cut 3 bases from V and 6 bases from J, with 9 bases between. The CDR3 runs to 13 residues. The V gene's germline CDR1 is MDHEN and CDR2 SYDVKM. At least ten counts were recorded for this clonotype.

This TCR came from a woman older than 75 in good health. The gene calls are TRBV28 and TRBJ2-1; D gene uncertain. The sequenced sample was blood. This CDR3 is CASSLNPFNEQFF. In DNA, the CDR3 is TGTGCCAGCAGTTTGAACCCCTTCAATGAGCAGTTCTTC. The entire variable domain, with the rest obtained from reference TRBV28 and TRBJ2-1, is as follows: DVKVTQSSRYLVKRTGEKVFLECVQDMDHENMFWYRQDPGLGLRLIYFSYDVKMKEKGDIPEGYSVSREKKERFSLILESASTNQTSMYLCASSLNPFNEQFFGPGTRLTVL.